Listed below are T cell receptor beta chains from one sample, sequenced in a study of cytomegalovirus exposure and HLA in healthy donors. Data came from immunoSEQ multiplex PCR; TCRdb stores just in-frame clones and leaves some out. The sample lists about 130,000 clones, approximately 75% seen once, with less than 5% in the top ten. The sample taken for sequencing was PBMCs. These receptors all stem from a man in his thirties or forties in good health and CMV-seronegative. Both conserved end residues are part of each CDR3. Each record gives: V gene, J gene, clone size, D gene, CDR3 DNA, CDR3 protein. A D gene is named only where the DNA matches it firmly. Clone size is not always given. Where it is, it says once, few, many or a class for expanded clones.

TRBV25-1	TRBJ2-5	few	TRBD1	TGTGCCAGCAGTCCCTCGTGGGGGACAGGGGGCGAAGAGACCCAGTACTTC	CASSPSWGTGGEETQYF
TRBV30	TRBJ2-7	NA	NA	TGTGCCTGGAGTCTCCTCAGGGCCTACGAGCAGTACTTC	CAWSLLRAYEQYF
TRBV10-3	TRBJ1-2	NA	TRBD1	TGTGCCATCAGTGAGAGTACAGGGGGTGGGTATGGCTACACCTTC	CAISESTGGGYGYTF
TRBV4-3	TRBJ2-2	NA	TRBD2	TGCGCCAGCAGCAAAGGGAGGGTGGGGACCGGGGAGCTGTTTTTT	CASSKGRVGTGELFF
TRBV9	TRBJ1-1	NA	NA	TGTGCCAGCAGCGTAGACAGCTCCGGCACTGAAGCTTTCTTT	CASSVDSSGTEAFF
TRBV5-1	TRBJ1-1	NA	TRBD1	TGCGCCAGCAGCTCGGGGACAGGGAAATGGAACACTGAAGCTTTCTTT	CASSSGTGKWNTEAFF
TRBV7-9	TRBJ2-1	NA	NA	TGTGCCAGCAGCTTGGCAGAAAATGAGCAGTTCTTC	CASSLAENEQFF
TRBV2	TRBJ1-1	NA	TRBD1	TGTGCCAGCAGTGAGCAGGGGGCCGTCGCTGAAGCTTTCTTT	CASSEQGAVAEAFF
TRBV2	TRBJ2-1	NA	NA	TGTGCCAGCAGTGAGAGGCAGAACAATGAGCAGTTCTTC	CASSERQNNEQFF
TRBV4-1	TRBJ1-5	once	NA	TGCGCCAGCAGCCGAGGGGAGGGGGGGAATCAGCCCCAGCATTTT	CASSRGEGGNQPQHF
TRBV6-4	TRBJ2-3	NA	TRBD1	TGTGCCAGCAGTGACTCAGGGGGCGCAGATACGCAGTATTTT	CASSDSGGADTQYF
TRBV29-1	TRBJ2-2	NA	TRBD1	TGCAGCGTTGAACGGGACAGGGGGCAAACCGGGGAGCTGTTTTTT	CSVERDRGQTGELFF
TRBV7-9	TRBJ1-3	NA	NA	TGTGCCAGCAGCAAGGACACCTCTGGAAACACCATATATTTT	CASSKDTSGNTIYF
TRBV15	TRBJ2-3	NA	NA	TGTGCCACCAGCAGGGCTCCAAGCGGCTCAACAGATACGCAGTATTTT	CATSRAPSGSTDTQYF
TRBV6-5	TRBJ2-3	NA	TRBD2	TGTGCCATCCAAATGGTGCGGGGGTACACAGATACGCAGTATTTT	CAIQMVRGYTDTQYF
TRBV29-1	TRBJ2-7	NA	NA	TGCAGCGCCCAGGCTCAGGGGATATACGAGCAGTACTTC	CSAQAQGIYEQYF
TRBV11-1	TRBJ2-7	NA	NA	TGTGCCAGCAGCTTAGCAGGAGTTAACGAGCAGTACTTC	CASSLAGVNEQYF
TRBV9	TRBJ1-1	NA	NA	TGTGCCAGCAGCTCGATGGTCCGGTCGGACAGTGAAGCTTTCTTT	CASSSMVRSDSEAFF
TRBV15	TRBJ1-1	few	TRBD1	TGTGCCACCAGGAAGACAGGGCCACTAGAAATGAACACTGAAGCTTTCTTT	CATRKTGPLEMNTEAFF
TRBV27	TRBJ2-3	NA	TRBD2	TGTGCCAGCAGTTTATTAGCAGTGGGGGTCTCTAGCGGGGGGGTAGATACGCAGTATTTT	CASSLLAVGVSSGGVDTQYF
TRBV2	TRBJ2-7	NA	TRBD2	TGTGCCAGCAGTGATCTGGGGGCGGGGGGACAATACGAGCAGTACTTC	CASSDLGAGGQYEQYF
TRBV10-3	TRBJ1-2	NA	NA	TGTGCCATCAGTGAGGCCCTCGGAGGGGCTGACTATGGCTACACCTTC	CAISEALGGADYGYTF
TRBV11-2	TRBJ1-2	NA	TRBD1	TGTGCCAGCAGCCCCCGGGACAGGAAATATGGCTACACCTTC	CASSPRDRKYGYTF
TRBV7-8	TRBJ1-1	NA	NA	TGTGCCAGCAGCTTGAGGGACACTGAAGCTTTCTTT	CASSLRDTEAFF
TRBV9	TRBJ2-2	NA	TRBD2	TGTGCCAGCAGCGCCGGACTAGCGGGGTACACCGGGGAGCTGTTTTTT	CASSAGLAGYTGELFF
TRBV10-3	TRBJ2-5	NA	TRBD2	TGTGCCATCAAGACTAGCGGGGGTGGAGAGACCCAGTACTTC	CAIKTSGGGETQYF
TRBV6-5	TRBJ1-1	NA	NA	TGTGCCAGCTGGGGGGGGGAAGAGTTGAACACTGAAGCTTTCTTT	CASWGGEELNTEAFF
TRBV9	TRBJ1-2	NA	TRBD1	TGTGCCAGCAGCTTGCGACAGGGAGCTAACTATGGCTACACCTTC	CASSLRQGANYGYTF
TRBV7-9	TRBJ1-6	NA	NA	TGTTCCAGCAGCTTCGGTAGCTCCTATAATTCACCCCTCCACTTT	CSSSFGSSYNSPLHF